The 10 T cell receptor beta chains below come from one sample, sequenced in a study of blood T cells in healthy people across ages. For the second PCR, which ran for 7 to 11 cycles, a sample-barcoded 5' primer and a J-beta primer mix were used. TCRdb recomputed calls from the 5' RACE reads with MiXCR, one row per CDR3 protein. The data contain about 1.5 million distinct CDR3 sequences, about 43% of them singletons. Sample: blood. The receptors shown here come from a woman in her late teens or twenties in good health.

V is TRBV27 and J is TRBJ2-2, with D uncertain. Germline assignment: CDR1 MNHEY and CDR2 SMNVEV (reference sequence). Trimming pared 2 bases from V and 0 bases from J, leaving 7 bases between. This CDR3 spans 15 amino acids. In DNA form, the CDR3 reads TGTGCCAGCAGTTTAAACATGGCGAACACCGGGGAGCTGTTTTTT. This translates into CASSLNMANTGELFF.

The chain uses TRBV6-1 and TRBJ2-7; 7 nucleotides line up with TRBD1. Germline-derived CDR1 and CDR2 are MNHNS and SASEGT. J was trimmed by 3 bases and V by 8 bases; bases with no gene match: 10. This CDR3 has 14 residues. The CDR3 coding sequence is TGTGCCAGCGATCGGACAGGAAAAAGCTACGAGCAGTACTTC. It encodes CASDRTGKSYEQYF.

The table lists this clonotype with many counts. V and J are TRBV27 and TRBJ2-5, with a weak D call TRBD2 (5 bases). Germline values: CDR1 MNHEY, CDR2 SMNVEV (reference sequence). The CDR3 has 13 amino acids. V was clipped by 2 bases and J by 3 bases, with 7 bases between them. CDR3 bases: TGTGCCAGCAGTTTACGGCGGGAAGAGACCCAGTACTTC. It yields the protein CASSLRREETQYF.

J is TRBJ2-1 and V is TRBV20-1, with TRBD1 as a possible D gene (6 bases). Between the trimmed V and J ends, which lost 6 bases and 9 bases, there was a span of 12 bases. The germline V gene encodes CDR1 DFQATT and CDR2 SNEGSKA (reference sequence). This CDR3 is 11 amino acids long. In DNA form, the CDR3 reads TGCAGTGCCGCAACAGGGAGTGAGCAGTTCTTC. It specifies CSAATGSEQFF.

This clonotype was seen a few times. This chain uses TRBV4-1 with TRBJ2-1; 7 bases are a match to TRBD2. The CDR3 consists of 17 residues. Unmatched junction bases numbered 10, after V lost 1 base and J lost 4 bases. Germline V gene lookup returns CDR1 MGHRA and CDR2 YSYEKL. CDR3 sequence: CASSQGLARGVYNEQFF. CDR3 in DNA: TGCGCCAGCAGCCAAGGGTTGGCTCGGGGGGTTTACAATGAGCAGTTCTTC.

The genes are TRBV6-1 and TRBJ2-1, with TRBD1 as a possible D gene (5 bases). Germline assignment: CDR1 MNHNS and CDR2 SASEGT. This CDR3 is built from 16 residues. The ends were cut back, 2 bases at V and 0 bases at J, with 11 bases in the middle. The CDR3 reads CASSESHRSSYNEQFF. The CDR3 DNA is TGTGCCAGCAGTGAATCCCACAGGAGCTCCTACAATGAGCAGTTCTTC.

This clonotype occurred a few times. V is TRBV20-1 and J is TRBJ2-7; the D gene is possibly TRBD2 (7 bases). The germline V gene encodes CDR1 DFQATT and CDR2 SNEGSKA (reference sequence). Trimming pared 6 bases from V and 5 bases from J, leaving 26 bases between. The CDR3 is made up of 16 amino acids. CDR3 coding DNA: TGCAGTGCGTCGCTTAGGGGGGGTGGTTTAAGGAACGAGCAGTACTTC. Translation: CSASLRGGGLRNEQYF.

This chain connects TRBV4-1 to TRBJ2-5, with D possibly being TRBD1 (6 bases). V lost 3 bases, J lost 3 bases, and 8 bases lay in between. Per germline, CDR1 MGHRA and CDR2 YSYEKL. The CDR3 spans 13 residues. CDR3 amino acids: CASSHEGEETQYF. The DNA for the CDR3 is TGCGCCAGCAGCCATGAGGGGGAAGAGACCCAGTACTTC.

V usage is TRBV12-3 or TRBV12-4 and J usage is TRBJ2-4; D gene ambiguous. The CDR3 length is 15 residues. V lost 6 bases, J lost 8 bases, and 20 bases lay in between. This chain's CDR3 is CASSLPGDQRDIQYF. CDR3 bases: TGTGCCAGCAGCCTGCCGGGTGACCAACGAGACATTCAGTACTTC.

This clonotype was detected once. V gene TRBV6-1 combines with J gene TRBJ2-5; D gene uncertain. Germline CDR1 MNHNS, CDR2 SASEGT. CDR3 size: 13 residues. Trimming cost V 3 bases and J 0 bases, with 5 bases left between them. CDR3 amino acids: CASSEGHQETQYF. The CDR3 coding sequence is TGTGCCAGCAGTGAGGGTCACCAAGAGACCCAGTACTTC.